Here is one T cell receptor beta chain with its context. Its specificity is not known. The sample is drawn from a study of cytomegalovirus exposure and HLA in healthy donors. The PCR ran on 60 Vbeta and 13 Jbeta primers. Sequencing used immunoSEQ multiplex PCR; TCRdb keeps in-frame clones, though not all of them. The table records 100,000 to 150,000 clones, less than 80% of them present only once. General study results and limits: TCR beta V- and J-gene trimming was later associated with a missense DCLRE1C variant. Cytomegalovirus association was assigned to about 150 TCR beta chains.

This CDR3 spans 17 amino acids. Germline lookup yields CDR1 SNHLY and CDR2 FYNNEI. V shed 0 bases and J 3 bases; nucleotides not matched to a gene: 9. This chain connects TRBV2 to TRBJ2-3; TRBD1 matches 7 bases. The sequenced sample was PBMCs. The sequence was obtained from a man in his thirties or forties in good health and CMV-seronegative. CDR3 in amino acids: CASSEAQFGRGTDTQYF. In nucleotides, the CDR3 is TGTGCCAGCAGTGAAGCGCAGTTCGGCAGGGGGACAGATACGCAGTATTTT.